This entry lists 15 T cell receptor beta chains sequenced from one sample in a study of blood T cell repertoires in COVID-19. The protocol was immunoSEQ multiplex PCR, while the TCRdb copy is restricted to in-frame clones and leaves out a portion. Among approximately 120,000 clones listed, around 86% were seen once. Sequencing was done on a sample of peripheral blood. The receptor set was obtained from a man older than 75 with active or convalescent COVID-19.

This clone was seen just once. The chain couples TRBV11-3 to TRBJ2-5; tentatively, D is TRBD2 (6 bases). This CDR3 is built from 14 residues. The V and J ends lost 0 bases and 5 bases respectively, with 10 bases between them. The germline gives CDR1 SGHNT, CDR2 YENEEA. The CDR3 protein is CASSLEAGGETQYF. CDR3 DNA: TGTGCCAGCAGCTTAGAGGCCGGAGGGGAGACCCAGTACTTC.

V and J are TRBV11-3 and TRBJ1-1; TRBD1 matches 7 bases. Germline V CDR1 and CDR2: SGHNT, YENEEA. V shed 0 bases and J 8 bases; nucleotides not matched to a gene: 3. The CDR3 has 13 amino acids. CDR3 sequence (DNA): TGTGCCAGCAGCTTAGAAACAGGGGAGGAAGCTTTCTTT. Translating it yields CASSLETGEEAFF.

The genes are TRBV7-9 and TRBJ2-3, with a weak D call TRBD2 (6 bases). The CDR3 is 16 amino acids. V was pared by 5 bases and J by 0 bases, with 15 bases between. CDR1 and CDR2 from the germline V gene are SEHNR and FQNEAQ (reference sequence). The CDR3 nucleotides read TGTGCCAGCAGCATCATGCGGGGCGTTAGCACAGATACGCAGTATTTT. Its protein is CASSIMRGVSTDTQYF.

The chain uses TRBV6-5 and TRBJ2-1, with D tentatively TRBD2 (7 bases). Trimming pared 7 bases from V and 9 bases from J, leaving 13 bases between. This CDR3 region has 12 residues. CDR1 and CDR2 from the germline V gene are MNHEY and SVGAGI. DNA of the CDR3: TGTGCCAGCACCAGAGGGGGGGGTGAGCAGTTCTTC. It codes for CASTRGGGEQFF.

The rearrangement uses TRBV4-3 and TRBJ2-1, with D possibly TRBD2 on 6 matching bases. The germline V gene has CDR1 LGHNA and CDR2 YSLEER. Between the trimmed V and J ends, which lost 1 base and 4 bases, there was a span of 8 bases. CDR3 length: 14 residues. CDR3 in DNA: TGCGCCAGCAGCCAAGTGGGGGGTTACAATGAGCAGTTCTTC. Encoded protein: CASSQVGGYNEQFF.

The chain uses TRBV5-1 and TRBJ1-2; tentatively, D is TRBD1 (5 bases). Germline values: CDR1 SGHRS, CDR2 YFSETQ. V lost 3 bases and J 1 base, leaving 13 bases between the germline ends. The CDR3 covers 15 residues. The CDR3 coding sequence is TGCGCCAGCAGCTGGGGCAGGGCCAATAACTATGGCTACACCTTC. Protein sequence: CASSWGRANNYGYTF.

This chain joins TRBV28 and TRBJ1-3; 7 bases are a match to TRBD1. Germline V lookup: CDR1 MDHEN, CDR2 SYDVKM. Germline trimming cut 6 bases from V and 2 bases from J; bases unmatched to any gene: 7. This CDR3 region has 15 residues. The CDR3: CASSSQGVTGNTIYF. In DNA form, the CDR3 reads TGTGCCAGCAGCTCCCAGGGGGTAACTGGAAACACCATATATTTT.

The CDR3 DNA is TGTGCCAGCAGCTTGGGTCTAGCGGGGTTCTTACTCACAGATACGCAGTATTTT. Translation: CASSLGLAGFLLTDTQYF. The V and J genes are TRBV5-6 and TRBJ2-3; 9 bases fit TRBD2. Germline CDR1 is SGHDT and CDR2 is YYEEEE. Trimming took 0 bases from V and 2 from J; bases not matched to a gene: 10. The CDR3 is 18 amino acids.

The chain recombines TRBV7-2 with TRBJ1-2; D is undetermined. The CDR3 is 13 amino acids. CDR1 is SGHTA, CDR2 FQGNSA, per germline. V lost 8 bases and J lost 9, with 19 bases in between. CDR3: CASGYSNPLSYTF. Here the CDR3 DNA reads TGTGCCAGCGGCTACTCGAATCCCCTTAGCTACACCTTC.

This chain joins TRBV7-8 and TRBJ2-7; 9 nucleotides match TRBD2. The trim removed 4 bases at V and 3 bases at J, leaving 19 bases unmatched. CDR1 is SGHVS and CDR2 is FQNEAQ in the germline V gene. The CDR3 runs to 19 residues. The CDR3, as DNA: TGTGCCAGCAGCTCGAGCCACGGGACTAGCTCGGGAGTCCTCTACGAGCAGTACTTC. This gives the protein CASSSSHGTSSGVLYEQYF.

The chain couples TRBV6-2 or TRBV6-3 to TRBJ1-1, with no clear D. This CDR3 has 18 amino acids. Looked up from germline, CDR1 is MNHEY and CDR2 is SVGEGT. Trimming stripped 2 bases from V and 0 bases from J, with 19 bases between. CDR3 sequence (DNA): TGTGCCAGCAGTTACCCGATTTGGGGAGGTAACATGAACACTGAAGCTTTCTTT. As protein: CASSYPIWGGNMNTEAFF.

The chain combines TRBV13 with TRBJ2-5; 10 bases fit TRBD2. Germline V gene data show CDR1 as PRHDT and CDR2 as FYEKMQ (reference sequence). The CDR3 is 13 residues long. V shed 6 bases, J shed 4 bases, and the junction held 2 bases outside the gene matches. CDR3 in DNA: TGTGCCAGCAGTCGACTAGCGGGAGAGACCCAGTACTTC. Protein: CASSRLAGETQYF.

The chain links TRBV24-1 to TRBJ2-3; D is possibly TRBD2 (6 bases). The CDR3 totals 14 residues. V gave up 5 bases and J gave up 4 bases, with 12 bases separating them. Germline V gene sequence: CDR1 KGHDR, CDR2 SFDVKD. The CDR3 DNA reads TGTGCCACCAGTGCTTACGGGAGTTCAGATACGCAGTATTTT. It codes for CATSAYGSSDTQYF.

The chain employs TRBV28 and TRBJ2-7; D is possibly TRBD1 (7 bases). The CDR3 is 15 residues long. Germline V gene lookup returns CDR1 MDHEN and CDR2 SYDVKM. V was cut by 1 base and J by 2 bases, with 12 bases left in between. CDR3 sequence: CASSLSAGGTYEQYF. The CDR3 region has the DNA TGTGCCAGCAGTTTATCGGCAGGGGGGACCTACGAGCAGTACTTC.

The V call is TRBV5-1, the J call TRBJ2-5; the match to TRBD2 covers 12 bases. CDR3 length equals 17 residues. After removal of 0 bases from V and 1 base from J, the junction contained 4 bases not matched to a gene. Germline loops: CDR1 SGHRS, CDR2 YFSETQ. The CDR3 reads CASSLGKTSGGQETQYF. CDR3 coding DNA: TGCGCCAGCAGCTTGGGCAAGACTAGCGGGGGCCAAGAGACCCAGTACTTC.